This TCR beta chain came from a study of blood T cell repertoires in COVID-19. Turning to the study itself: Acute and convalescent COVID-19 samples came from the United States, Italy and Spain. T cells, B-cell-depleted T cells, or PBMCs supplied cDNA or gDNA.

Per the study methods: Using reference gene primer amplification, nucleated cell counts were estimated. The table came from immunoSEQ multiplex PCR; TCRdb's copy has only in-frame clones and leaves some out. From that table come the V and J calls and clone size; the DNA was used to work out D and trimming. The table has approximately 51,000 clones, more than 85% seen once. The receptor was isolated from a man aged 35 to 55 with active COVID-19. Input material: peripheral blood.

This chain's CDR3 is CASKLAGVANTGELFF. The CDR3 nucleotides are TGTGCCAGCAAATTAGCGGGAGTAGCGAACACCGGGGAGCTGTTTTTT. The chain joins TRBV5-6 to TRBJ2-2; 9 bases map to TRBD2. Germline V gives CDR1 SGHDT, CDR2 YYEEEE. CDR3 size: 16 residues. Unmatched junction bases numbered 6, after V lost 6 bases and J lost 0 bases. The full variable domain, with the rest looked up from reference TRBV5-6 and TRBJ2-2, is DAGVTQSPTHLIKTRGQQVTLRCSPKSGHDTVSWYQQALGQGPQFIFQYYEEEERQRGNFPDRFSGHQFPNYSSELNVNALLLGDSALYLCASKLAGVANTGELFFGEGSRLTVL.